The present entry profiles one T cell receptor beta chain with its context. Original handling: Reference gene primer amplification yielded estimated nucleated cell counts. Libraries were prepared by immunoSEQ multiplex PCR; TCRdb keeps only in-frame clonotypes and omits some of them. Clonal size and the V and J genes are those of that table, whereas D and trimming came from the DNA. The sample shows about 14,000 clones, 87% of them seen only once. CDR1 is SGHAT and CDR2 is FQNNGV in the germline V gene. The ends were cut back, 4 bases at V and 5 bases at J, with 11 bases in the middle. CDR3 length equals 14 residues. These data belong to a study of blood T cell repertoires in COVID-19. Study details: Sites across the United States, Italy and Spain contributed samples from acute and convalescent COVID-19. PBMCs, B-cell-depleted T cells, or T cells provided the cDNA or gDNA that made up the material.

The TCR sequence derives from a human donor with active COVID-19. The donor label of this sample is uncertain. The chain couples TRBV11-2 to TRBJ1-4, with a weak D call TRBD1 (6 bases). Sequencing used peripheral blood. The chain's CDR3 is CASSSGQNNEKLFF. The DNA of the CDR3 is TGTGCCAGCAGCTCAGGACAGAACAATGAAAAACTGTTTTTT.